The 29 T cell receptor beta chains reported below all come from one sample, sequenced in a study of shared clonotypes between healthy human individuals. Method: immunoSEQ multiplex PCR; TCRdb's copy keeps in-frame clones and lacks some. The sample has roughly 1,100,000 clones, about 75% seen once. Sample: memory CD4+ T cells sorted from blood. Subset meaning: CD45RA-negative fraction. All receptors derive from a man aged 18 to 30 in good health.

This chain uses TRBV10-2 with TRBJ1-1; TRBD1 might be the D (5 bases). Germline V lookup: CDR1 WSHSY, CDR2 SAAADI. Trimming shortened V by 9 bases and J by 6 bases, and 14 bases separated the two germline ends. This CDR3 spans 12 amino acids. CDR3 amino acids: CASAQGLAEAFF. In DNA form, the CDR3 reads TGCGCCAGTGCCCAGGGTCTTGCTGAAGCTTTCTTT.

On this clone itself: This same CDR3 is encoded by further DNA sequences in the sample. The chain employs TRBV10-3 and TRBJ1-1, with no clear D. The germline CDR1 and CDR2 sequences are ENHRY and SYGVKD. Trimming pared 6 bases from V and 0 bases from J, leaving 5 bases between. The CDR3 is made up of 12 amino acids. The CDR3 reads CAIRDMNTEAFF. The CDR3 nucleotides read TGTGCCATCAGAGACATGAACACTGAAGCTTTCTTT.

The chain combines TRBV5-1 with TRBJ2-3; D is unresolved. Germline-derived CDR1 and CDR2 are SGHRS and YFSETQ. Between the trimmed V and J ends, which lost 3 bases and 4 bases, there was a span of 12 bases. The CDR3 runs 14 residues. The CDR3 loop reads CASSSAVFADTQYF. The CDR3 DNA follows: TGCGCCAGCAGCTCCGCGGTGTTTGCAGATACGCAGTATTTT.

The chain combines TRBV5-5 with TRBJ1-5, with 9 bases lining up with TRBD1. Trimming took 4 bases from V and 6 from J; bases not matched to a gene: 8. Germline V gene sequence: CDR1 SGHKS, CDR2 YYEKEE (reference sequence). The CDR3 has 15 residues. CDR3 in DNA: TGTGCCAGCAGCGGTACAGGGGGCGCTGGTCAGCCCCAGCATTTT. As protein: CASSGTGGAGQPQHF.

The chain uses TRBV5-1 and TRBJ1-4, with D tentatively TRBD1 (5 bases). V was clipped by 0 bases and J by 3 bases, with 12 bases between them. This CDR3 region has 16 residues. The germline gives CDR1 SGHRS, CDR2 YFSETQ. CDR3 nucleotides: TGCGCCAGCAGCTTGGCCGGGGGGTATGCTAATGAAAAACTGTTTTTT. This gives the protein CASSLAGGYANEKLFF.

V gene TRBV18 combines with J gene TRBJ2-1; 7 positions match TRBD2. The V segment lost 3 bases and the J segment 6 bases; nucleotides outside the gene matches: 17. The CDR3 covers 18 residues. Germline V CDR1 and CDR2: KGHSH, LQKENI. CDR3 sequence: CASSPSILADPLSNEQFF. CDR3 nucleotides: TGTGCCAGCTCACCCAGCATTCTAGCGGATCCTCTCTCCAATGAGCAGTTCTTC. Drawing the rest from reference TRBV18 and TRBJ2-1, the complete variable domain is NAGVMQNPRHLVRRRGQEARLRCSPMKGHSHVYWYRQLPEEGLKFMVYLQKENIIDESGMPKERFSAEFPKEGPSILRIQQVVRGDSAAYFCASSPSILADPLSNEQFFGPGTRLTVL.

This clone was observed a few times. The rearrangement uses TRBV5-1 and TRBJ1-6; tentatively, D is TRBD1 (6 bases). Trimming took off 3 bases at V and 6 bases at J, with 16 bases between the two ends. CDR1 is SGHRS and CDR2 is YFSETQ in the germline V gene. The CDR3 length is 16 residues. The CDR3 DNA reads as TGCGCCAGCAGCTGGGTCGGGGGCGTCGGTAATTCACCCCTCCACTTT. Protein: CASSWVGGVGNSPLHF.

The chain couples TRBV2 to TRBJ2-5; no clear D gene. The CDR3 is made up of 16 amino acids. Germline CDR1 is SNHLY and CDR2 is FYNNEI. V lost 5 bases, J lost 3 bases, and 19 bases lay in between. DNA of the CDR3: TGTGCCAGCAGTTCCTTTCTGGTAGGCAGAGAAGAGACCCAGTACTTC. Its translation is CASSSFLVGREETQYF.

The rearrangement uses TRBV18 and TRBJ2-2; a possible D gene is TRBD1 (6 bases). Between the trimmed V and J ends, which lost 6 bases and 5 bases, there was a span of 13 bases. Germline assignment: CDR1 KGHSH and CDR2 LQKENI. The CDR3 is 14 amino acids. The CDR3, as DNA: TGTGCCAGCTCTACAGGGTCCGGTACCGGGGAGCTGTTTTTT. Translation: CASSTGSGTGELFF.

As to this clone: Additional DNA sequences in this sample encode the identical CDR3. V is TRBV30 and J is TRBJ2-1; perhaps TRBD2 as D (5 bases). V was pared by 2 bases and J by 4 bases, with 12 bases between. The V gene's germline CDR1 is GTSNPN and CDR2 SVGIG (reference sequence). This CDR3 contains 14 residues. This CDR3 is CAWSFGSGYNEQFF. Written as DNA, the CDR3 is TGTGCCTGGAGTTTTGGGAGTGGGTACAATGAGCAGTTCTTC.

The rearrangement links TRBV9 to TRBJ1-5, with D tentatively TRBD1 (5 bases). V dropped 4 bases and J dropped 1 base, with 9 bases sitting between them. The germline gives CDR1 SGDLS, CDR2 YYNGEE. The CDR3 extends over 14 amino acids. The CDR3, as DNA: TGTGCCAGCAGCAGAGGGGCGAGCAATCAGCCCCAGCATTTT. Residues: CASSRGASNQPQHF.

This chain connects TRBV29-1 to TRBJ1-2, with D maybe TRBD1 (5 bases). Germline lookup yields CDR1 SQVTM and CDR2 ANQGSEA. Trimming stripped 4 bases from V and 7 bases from J, with 19 bases between. The length of the CDR3 is 14 residues. In DNA, the CDR3 is TGCAGCGTTGGGGACCAACGTCCGGGGTCTGGCTACACCTTC. Its translation: CSVGDQRPGSGYTF.

The chain employs TRBV7-9 and TRBJ2-1; unclear D gene. This CDR3 comprises 14 residues. Germline lookup yields CDR1 SEHNR and CDR2 FQNEAQ (reference sequence). V was shortened by 2 bases and J by 2 bases, with 7 bases between the two germline ends. DNA for the CDR3: TGTGCCAGCAGCTTAACAGAAACCTACAATGAGCAGTTCTTC. This sequence encodes CASSLTETYNEQFF. Using reference TRBV7-9 and TRBJ2-1 for the parts outside the CDR3, the full variable domain is DTGVSQNPRHKITKRGQNVTFRCDPISEHNRLYWYRQTLGQGPEFLTYFQNEAQLEKSRLLSDRFSAERPKGSFSTLEIQRTEQGDSAMYLCASSLTETYNEQFFGPGTRLTVL.

The chain links TRBV5-4 to TRBJ1-3; D gene unclear. Germline lookup yields CDR1 SGHNT and CDR2 YYREEE (reference sequence). The CDR3 is made up of 13 amino acids. The V gene lost 0 bases and the J gene lost 4 bases, with 5 bases spanning the gap. CDR3 sequence reads: CASSLVGGNTIYF. The DNA of the CDR3 is TGTGCCAGCAGCTTGGTAGGCGGAAACACCATATATTTT.

This chain links TRBV10-2 with TRBJ2-3; 11 nucleotides agree with TRBD1. This CDR3 spans 14 amino acids. Trimming at V came to 7 bases and at J to 6 bases, leaving 6 bases not matched to a gene. Germline V CDR1 and CDR2: WSHSY, SAAADI. CDR3 nucleotides: TGCGCCAGCACCATGGACAGGGGGCCCGATACGCAGTATTTT. It codes for CASTMDRGPDTQYF.

This sequence joins TRBV7-9 and TRBJ2-2; no definite D call. Trimming shortened V by 3 bases and J by 4 bases, and 12 bases separated the two germline ends. This CDR3 region has 15 residues. Germline V gene data show CDR1 as SEHNR and CDR2 as FQNEAQ (reference sequence). The CDR3 here is CASSFASLGTGELFF. DNA for the CDR3: TGTGCCAGCAGCTTCGCCTCTTTGGGCACCGGGGAGCTGTTTTTT.

The chain uses TRBV27 and TRBJ1-4; D gene uncertain. Germline CDR1 MNHEY, CDR2 SMNVEV (reference sequence). V was clipped by 0 bases and J by 8 bases, with 13 bases between them. CDR3 length: 15 residues. In DNA, the CDR3 is TGTGCCAGCAGTTTATCAGGCACCGACGGAGAAAAACTGTTTTTT. It translates to CASSLSGTDGEKLFF. Full variable domain (remainder filled in from reference TRBV27 and TRBJ1-4): EAQVTQNPRYLITVTGKKLTVTCSQNMNHEYMSWYRQDPGLGLRQIYYSMNVEVTDKGDVPEGYKVSRKEKRNFPLILESPSPNQTSLYFCASSLSGTDGEKLFFGSGTQLSVL.

This clone was recorded a few times. V usage is TRBV30 and J usage is TRBJ1-2; 7 bases agree with TRBD1. In germline, CDR1 is GTSNPN, CDR2 SVGIG (reference sequence). This CDR3 has 12 amino acids. V lost 2 bases, J lost 8 bases, and 5 bases stayed unmatched. As DNA, the CDR3 is TGTGCCTGGAGTAGCACAGGGGTCGGCTACACCTTC. Protein product: CAWSSTGVGYTF.

The V gene is TRBV7-9, the J gene TRBJ2-2; D is unclear. The CDR3 extends over 16 amino acids. Trimming took 1 base from V and 0 from J, leaving 9 bases between them. Germline loops: CDR1 SEHNR, CDR2 FQNEAQ (reference sequence). The CDR3 reads CASSLGLGSNTGELFF. DNA of the CDR3: TGTGCCAGCAGCTTAGGGCTCGGATCGAACACCGGGGAGCTGTTTTTT.

This sequence joins TRBV7-2 and TRBJ2-5; 15 bases align to TRBD2. Germline CDR1 is SGHTA and CDR2 is FQGNSA. V was clipped by 5 bases and J by 4 bases; unmatched bases: 8. CDR3 length equals 17 residues. The CDR3: CASSHGGGLAGGETQYF. The DNA of the CDR3 is TGTGCCAGCAGCCACGGTGGGGGACTAGCGGGAGGAGAGACCCAGTACTTC.

The chain carries TRBV28 and TRBJ1-4; the match to TRBD1 covers 7 bases. The V and J ends lost 0 bases and 5 bases, in that order; junction bases with no gene match: 3. The CDR3 extends over 15 amino acids. Germline-derived CDR1 and CDR2 are MDHEN and SYDVKM. The CDR3 loop reads CASSLWSGGNEKLFF. The CDR3 bases are TGTGCCAGCAGTTTATGGTCAGGGGGGAATGAAAAACTGTTTTTT.

The rearrangement links TRBV10-1 to TRBJ1-4; D is ambiguous. V was pared by 3 bases and J by 5 bases, with 7 bases between. Germline V gene data show CDR1 as WNHNN and CDR2 as SYGVQD (reference sequence). The CDR3 runs to 13 residues. This CDR3 is CASSERRNEKLFF. Here the CDR3 DNA reads TGCGCCAGCAGTGAAAGAAGAAATGAAAAACTGTTTTTT.

The chain recombines TRBV25-1 with TRBJ2-5, with D maybe TRBD1 (6 bases). CDR1 and CDR2 from the germline V gene are MGHDK and SYGVNS. The CDR3 runs 14 residues. V dropped 3 bases and J dropped 4 bases, with 12 bases sitting between them. The CDR3 protein is CASSDKGVRETQYF. CDR3 in DNA: TGTGCCAGCAGTGATAAGGGGGTCCGAGAGACCCAGTACTTC.

The sample holds one count of this clone. The chain has TRBV15 and TRBJ2-6; 10 bases map to TRBD1. The germline gives CDR1 LNHNV, CDR2 YYDKDF (reference sequence). The CDR3 length is 17 residues. Trimming at V came to 2 bases and at J to 0 bases, leaving 1 base not matched to a gene. The CDR3 DNA follows: TGTGCCACCAGCAGACGGACAGGGGGCTCTGGGGCCAACGTCCTGACTTTC. This translates into CATSRRTGGSGANVLTF.

This sequence joins TRBV5-6 and TRBJ2-7, with 9 bases fitting TRBD2. The ends lost 4 bases at V and 6 bases at J; junction bases unmatched: 11. The CDR3 extends over 15 amino acids. CDR1 and CDR2 (germline): SGHDT, YYEEEE. The CDR3 nucleotides read TGTGCCAGCAGCACTGGACTAGCGCTTATGGGCGAGCAGTACTTC. It codes for CASSTGLALMGEQYF.

The chain couples TRBV27 to TRBJ1-2; 7 bases line up with TRBD1. Trimming took 4 bases from V and 5 from J; bases not matched to a gene: 10. This CDR3 spans 15 amino acids. CDR1 and CDR2 from the germline V gene are MNHEY and SMNVEV (reference sequence). DNA for the CDR3: TGTGCCAGCAGTTCCCCAGCGACAGGGCGATATGGCTACACCTTC. Translated, it gives CASSSPATGRYGYTF.

This clone was seen a single time. The V gene is TRBV2, the J gene TRBJ1-4; TRBD1 aligns across 7 bases. CDR1 and CDR2 (germline): SNHLY, FYNNEI. Trimming cost V 8 bases and J 4 bases; bases outside gene matches: 7. CDR3 length: 14 amino acids. CDR3 coding DNA: TGTGCCAGCGGAAGGACAGGCTTTAATGAAAAACTGTTTTTT. Its protein product is CASGRTGFNEKLFF. Full variable domain (outside the CDR3, taken from reference TRBV2 and TRBJ1-4): EPEVTQTPSHQVTQMGQEVILRCVPISNHLYFYWYRQILGQKVEFLVSFYNNEISEKSEIFDDQFSVERPDGSNFTLKIRSTKLEDSAMYFCASGRTGFNEKLFFGSGTQLSVL.

This clone was counted once. The sample holds other DNA sequences that translate to the same CDR3. The chain couples TRBV11-2 to TRBJ1-2; D remains ambiguous. V was cut by 3 bases and J by 3 bases, with 8 bases left in between. CDR3 size: 13 residues. Germline assignment: CDR1 SGHAT and CDR2 FQNNGV. For the CDR3, the DNA is TGTGCCAGCAGCTTTTCCGGGGACTATGGCTACACCTTC. This translates into CASSFSGDYGYTF.

The genes are TRBV19 and TRBJ2-5; weak D call: TRBD1 (6 bases). CDR1 and CDR2 (germline): LNHDA, SQIVND (reference sequence). The CDR3 spans 15 residues. The ends were cut back, 3 bases at V and 5 bases at J, with 16 bases in the middle. CDR3 in DNA: TGTGCCAGTAGTATTGATTTGGGCAGGGGCGAGACCCAGTACTTC. It translates to CASSIDLGRGETQYF. The whole variable domain, remainder taken from reference TRBV19 and TRBJ2-5, is DGGITQSPKYLFRKEGQNVTLSCEQNLNHDAMYWYRQDPGQGLRLIYYSQIVNDFQKGDIAEGYSVSREKKESFPLTVTSAQKNPTAFYLCASSIDLGRGETQYFGPGTRLLVL.